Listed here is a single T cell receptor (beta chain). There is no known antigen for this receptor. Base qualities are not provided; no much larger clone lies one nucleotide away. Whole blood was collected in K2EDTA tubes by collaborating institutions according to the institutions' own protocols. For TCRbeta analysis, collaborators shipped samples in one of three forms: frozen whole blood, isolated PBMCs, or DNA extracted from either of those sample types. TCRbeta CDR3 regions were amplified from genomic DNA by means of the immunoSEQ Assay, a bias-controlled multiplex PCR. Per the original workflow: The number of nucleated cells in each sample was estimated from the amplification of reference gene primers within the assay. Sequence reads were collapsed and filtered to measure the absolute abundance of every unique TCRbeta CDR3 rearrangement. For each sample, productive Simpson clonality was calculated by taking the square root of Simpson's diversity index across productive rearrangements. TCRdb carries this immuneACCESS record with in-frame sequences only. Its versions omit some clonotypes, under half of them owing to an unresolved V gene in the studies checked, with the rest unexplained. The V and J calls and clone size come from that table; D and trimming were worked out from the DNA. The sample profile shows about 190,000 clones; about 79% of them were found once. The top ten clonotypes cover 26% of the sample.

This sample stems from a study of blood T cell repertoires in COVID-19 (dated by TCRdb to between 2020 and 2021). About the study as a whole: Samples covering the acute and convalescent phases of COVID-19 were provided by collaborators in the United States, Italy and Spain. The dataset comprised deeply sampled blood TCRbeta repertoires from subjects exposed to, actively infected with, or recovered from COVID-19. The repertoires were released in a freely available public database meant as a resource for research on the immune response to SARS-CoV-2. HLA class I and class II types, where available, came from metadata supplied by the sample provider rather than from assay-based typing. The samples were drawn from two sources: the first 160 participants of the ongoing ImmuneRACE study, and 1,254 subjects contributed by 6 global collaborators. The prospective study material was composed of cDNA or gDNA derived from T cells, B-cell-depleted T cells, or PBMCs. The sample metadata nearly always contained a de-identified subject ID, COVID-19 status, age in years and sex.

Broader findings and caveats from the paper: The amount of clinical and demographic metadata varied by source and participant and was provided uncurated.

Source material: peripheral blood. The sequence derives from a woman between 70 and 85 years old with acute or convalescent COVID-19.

The DNA reads TGTGCCAGCAGCTTAGACAAAGGGACTCGACTGTTTTTT. This sequence encodes CASSLDKGTRLFF. Rearrangement joined TRBV7-2 to TRBJ1-4; TRBD1 is perhaps the D gene, given 5 matching bases. The CDR3 sequence holds 13 residues, the cysteine and phenylalanine included. This entry keeps only the CDR3 DNA: 39 bases, framed from base 1. Cut back by 1 base and 13 bases, the V and J ends lie 13 bases apart. According to the germline V gene, CDR1 reads SGHTA and CDR2 reads FQGNSA. Reference TRBV7-2 and TRBJ1-4 genes cover what lies past the CDR3, so the full variable domain is GAGVSQSPSNKVTEKGKDVELRCDPISGHTALYWYRQSLGQGLEFLIYFQGNSAPDKSGLPSDRFSAERTGGSVSTLTIQRTQQEDSAVYLCASSLDKGTRLFFGSGTQLSVL.